The clone carrying this TCR beta chain appeared a single time. The antigen is unknown. Library preparation (for TCRbeta) was performed with unique molecular identifiers. TCRdb used MiXCR to reprocess the PCR reads, holding one entry per CDR3 protein. This sample has around 200,000 distinct CDR3 sequences, with more than 15% found just once. These data come from a study of T-cell reconstitution after alpha-beta-depleted transplantation in children. General study points: Several hundred expanded graft clones reportedly gave rise to the alpha-beta T cells present about two months after transplant. The study traced high day-60 TCRbeta diversity in some patients to surviving recipient T cells and thymic progenitors. T-cell counts and diversity at one year following transplant were attributed mainly to newly produced T cells.

This CDR3 is 14 amino acids long. Trimming stripped 0 bases from V and 7 bases from J, with 11 bases between. Per germline, CDR1 SGHRS and CDR2 YFSETQ. This TCR was sampled from a male patient between 2 and 15 years old who had a stem cell transplant for acute lymphoblastic leukemia, so the T cells may come from the graft donor. This specimen was PBMCs, mostly from graft donor cells, taken 360 days after TCRalphabeta/CD19-depleted stem cell transplant. This rearrangement joins TRBV5-1 to TRBJ2-1; D is ambiguous. The CDR3 DNA reads as TGCGCCAGCAGCTTGGTCCCACCGAGAAATGAGCAGTTCTTC. This gives the protein CASSLVPPRNEQFF.